This T cell receptor beta chain was observed in a study of blood T cell repertoires in COVID-19. Study at large: COVID-19 samples collected from the United States, Italy and Spain covered acute and convalescent phases. PBMCs, B-cell-depleted T cells, or T cells provided the cDNA or gDNA that made up the material.

Cohort placement rested on clinical history that participants reported themselves. Per the original data handling: Amplifying reference gene primers gave estimates of nucleated cell counts. Using immunoSEQ multiplex PCR, the repertoire was profiled, and TCRdb retains in-frame clones only, with some absent. V, J and clone size are taken as reported in that table, and D and trimming were inferred from the DNA itself. The repertoire has 300,000 to 500,000 clones, approximately 88% of them found once; the top ten carry 0.9% to 1%. CDR1 SNHLY and CDR2 FYNNEI come from the germline V gene. This CDR3 region has 14 residues. V was shortened by 2 bases and J by 4 bases, with 12 bases between the two germline ends.

V is TRBV2 and J is TRBJ2-7, with TRBD1 as a possible D gene (7 bases). The receptor was isolated from a woman in her twenties or thirties with acute COVID-19. Sequencing was carried out using PBMCs or T cells enriched from blood (not recorded which). In DNA form, the CDR3 reads TGTGCCAGCAGTGAATTCAGGGGGAGGTACGAGCAGTACTTC. Amino acids: CASSEFRGRYEQYF.